The 8 T cell receptor beta chains below all came from one sample that was sequenced in a study of T cell responses to AZD1222 COVID-19 vaccine. The data were produced by immunoSEQ multiplex PCR, yet TCRdb's version contains in-frame clones alone and is incomplete. The sample yields approximately 170,000 clones, more than 80% seen once. This material consisted of peripheral blood, taken on day 0 of AZD1222 vaccination. These receptors were collected from an adult in good health.

The gene calls are TRBV5-5 and TRBJ2-2; 14 nucleotides line up with TRBD2. Germline values: CDR1 SGHKS, CDR2 YYEKEE (reference sequence). With V trimmed by 4 bases and J by 6 bases, 11 bases remained unmatched. This CDR3 comprises 18 residues. The CDR3 protein is CASSQTPQTSGGAGELFF. CDR3 bases: TGTGCCAGCAGCCAAACGCCTCAGACTAGCGGGGGGGCCGGGGAGCTGTTTTTT.

V usage is TRBV27 and J usage is TRBJ1-6; TRBD1 matches at 10 bases. With V trimmed by 7 bases and J by 10 bases, 4 bases remained unmatched. Germline-derived CDR1 and CDR2 are MNHEY and SMNVEV (reference sequence). CDR3 size: 13 residues. The CDR3 reads CASKTGGGSPLHF. The CDR3, as DNA: TGTGCCAGCAAGACAGGGGGCGGGTCACCCCTCCACTTT.

The chain combines TRBV6-1 with TRBJ2-1; 8 positions match TRBD2. V lost 2 bases and J lost 10; bases outside the gene matches: 13. CDR1 is MNHNS and CDR2 is SASEGT in the germline V gene. The CDR3 is 16 residues long. CDR3 amino acids: CASSEWAGGSAVEQFF. CDR3 nucleotide sequence: TGTGCCAGCAGTGAATGGGCGGGGGGTTCCGCGGTGGAGCAGTTCTTC.

The chain employs TRBV28 and TRBJ1-6; maybe TRBD1 (5 bases). Trimming took 11 bases from V and 7 from J, leaving 18 bases between them. Germline assignment: CDR1 MDHEN and CDR2 SYDVKM. The CDR3 has 14 amino acids. The CDR3 DNA reads as TGTGCCGTTAGCAGGGCGTGGGACAATTCACCCCTCCACTTT. Amino acid sequence: CAVSRAWDNSPLHF.

The sample holds one count of this clone. V usage is TRBV7-2 and J usage is TRBJ2-1, with 9 bases identical to TRBD2. The CDR3 sequence is 17 residues long. The germline V gene has CDR1 SGHTA and CDR2 FQGNSA. V lost 1 base, J lost 6 bases, and 10 bases stayed unmatched. The DNA of the CDR3 is TGTGCCAGCAGCTTAGGTACACTAGCGGGTTCCCTCAATGAGCAGTTCTTC. It codes for CASSLGTLAGSLNEQFF. Complete variable domain (other parts from reference TRBV7-2 and TRBJ2-1): GAGVSQSPSNKVTEKGKDVELRCDPISGHTALYWYRQSLGQGLEFLIYFQGNSAPDKSGLPSDRFSAERTGGSVSTLTIQRTQQEDSAVYLCASSLGTLAGSLNEQFFGPGTRLTVL.

The rearrangement links TRBV7-9 to TRBJ1-2; possible D gene TRBD1, 6 bases. V was cut by 1 base and J by 4 bases, with 10 bases left in between. The CDR3 is 14 amino acids. Germline V gene sequence: CDR1 SEHNR, CDR2 FQNEAQ (reference sequence). The CDR3 here is CASSLGGGVYGYTF. CDR3 in DNA: TGTGCCAGCAGCTTAGGCGGGGGCGTCTATGGCTACACCTTC. Looking up the rest from reference TRBV7-9 and TRBJ1-2 gives the full variable domain: DTGVSQNPRHKITKRGQNVTFRCDPISEHNRLYWYRQTLGQGPEFLTYFQNEAQLEKSRLLSDRFSAERPKGSFSTLEIQRTEQGDSAMYLCASSLGGGVYGYTFGSGTRLTVV.

The chain carries TRBV6-1 and TRBJ2-2; D unclear. Trimming took off 8 bases at V and 8 bases at J, with 9 bases between the two ends. Per germline, CDR1 MNHNS and CDR2 SASEGT. This CDR3 spans 11 amino acids. This CDR3 reads CASSNSGELFF. In DNA, the CDR3 is TGTGCCAGCTCGAACTCGGGGGAGCTGTTTTTT.

This rearrangement joins TRBV2 to TRBJ2-7, with 9 bases aligning to TRBD1. The CDR3 has 14 residues. With 1 base clipped from V and 5 bases from J, the junction kept 3 bases outside the gene matches. Germline values: CDR1 SNHLY, CDR2 FYNNEI. CDR3 in amino acids: CASSEDRGLHEQYV. The CDR3, as DNA: TGTGCCAGCAGTGAAGACAGGGGGCTCCACGAGCAGTACGTC.